This T cell receptor (beta chain) was sequenced in a study of spatial heterogeneity in lung cancer (dated 2019 in TCRdb). Notes on the research overall: Beta-chain transcripts were consistently detected in greater numbers than alpha-chain transcripts, which likely reflects a higher abundance of beta-chain transcripts. In the raw uncorrected reads, each unique combination of TCR and UMI appeared more than ten times on average. In non-small cell lung cancer, the study quantitatively compared TCR alpha and beta repertoires across several tumor regions, matched nontumor lung, and blood. TCR repertoire features were related to nonsynonymous mutation counts determined by whole-exome sequencing of tumor tissue. Both alpha and beta chains were TCR-sequenced in samples taken at surgery, namely 220 tumor regions, fewer than 80 matched nontumor lung samples and 56 PBMC samples.

The time point label, as the study defines it: sample taken at primary tumor resection. For TCR sequencing, whole RNA was extracted from tumor and nontumor lung tissue, or from cryopreserved PBMC samples, and no cell sorting was done. The donors were 60 to 80 patients from the lung TRACERx cohort who had early-stage, untreated non-small cell lung cancer. Only patients for whom sufficient RNA was available from at least two tumor regions were selected for TCR sequencing. Broad study findings and their caveats: Additional single-cell paired TCR alpha and beta sequencing was considered necessary to confirm, at a functional level, the hypothesis that regional TCRs recognize regional mutations. Ubiquitous expanded tumor TCRs showed up in blood more often at tumor resection than at routine follow-up.

In this sample, this clonotype turned up many times. The target of this receptor is not known. Nothing much larger sits one base from this clone, and base qualities are not available. This beta chain is an off-target read within a library intended for alpha chains, so its frequency means little. The library was produced with 5' RACE. Reads for this sample came from a NextSeq 500. The TCR library protocol attached a unique molecular identifier to each TCR cDNA molecule to allow correction of PCR and sequencing errors. Under the source paper's analysis protocol: Decombinator tools were used for TCR identification, UMI-based error correction and CDR3 extraction. Expanded TCRs were defined as those above a frequency of 2 per 1,000, corresponding to the top 1% of the tumor frequency distribution. Renyi diversity was calculated using the R vegan package after each repertoire was subsampled 100 times to 5,000 TCRs. CDR3 similarity networks were constructed using string-kernel similarity of amino acid triplets, with links drawn between CDR3s whose pairwise similarity was above 0.82. TCRdb reprocessed the public reads (quality trimming at Q25 with fastp, clone calling with MiXCR) and kept in-frame beta chains. Records with the same CDR3 protein are collapsed into one entry carrying the most frequent genes and DNA. TCRdb assigned the V and J calls; the authors' analysis was not used. Present in this sample are some 7,000 distinct CDR3 sequences, under 9% of which were seen just once. The ten largest clones represent more than 60% of the sample.

This TCR derives from a male donor with early-stage non-small cell lung cancer. Here the sequenced sample was PBMCs, taken at surgery.

The sequence in DNA is TGTGCCAGCAGACCCGAGGGGGGGCGGCGAGGCTACACCTTC. This codes for CASRPEGGRRGYTF. The V and J genes are TRBV27 and TRBJ1-2; perhaps TRBD1 is the D gene, with 6 bases matching. The germline V gene (reference sequence) yields MNHEY for CDR1 and SMNVEV for CDR2. V loses 6 bases of germline sequence and J loses 8 bases, and the interval between the two ends is 19 bases. The CDR3 measures 14 amino acids from cysteine to phenylalanine. The read is trimmed to its CDR3 DNA, 42 bases read in frame from base 1.